This section outlines one T cell receptor beta chain sequence together with its context. Its target is unknown. The method was immunoSEQ multiplex PCR; TCRdb's version includes in-frame clones alone and lacks a portion of them. This sample carries 50,000 to 75,000 clones, 82% of them seen once, and the ten largest clones take roughly 0.9%. Germline CDR1 is SGHTA and CDR2 is FQGTGA. J lost 3 bases, V lost 0 bases, and 3 bases had no gene match. The CDR3 covers 16 residues. This record belongs to a study of memory CD4+ T cells and cytomegalovirus serostatus. Study findings and constraints: CMV serostatus prediction reached median AUC approximately 0.95, or 0.91 with US-trained model.

The sort gate was single viable CD3+CD4+CD8-CD45RO+ cells for memory CD4+ T cells. After thawing, CD4+ T cells were positively selected. Sequenced material: memory CD4+ T cells from blood. The TCR was taken from an adult in good health and CMV-seronegative. The chain carries TRBV7-3 and TRBJ2-1; 9 bases line up with TRBD2. The chain's CDR3 is CASSLTAGGLYNEQFF. The CDR3 region has the DNA TGTGCCAGCAGCTTAACGGCGGGAGGGCTCTACAATGAGCAGTTCTTC.